This T cell receptor beta chain derives from a study of T cell responses to AZD1222 COVID-19 vaccine. Study-level information: Analysis merged second doses at about 4 or about 12 weeks.

Repertoires were generated with immunoSEQ multiplex PCR, while TCRdb's copy carries only in-frame clones and drops some. The sample holds 150,000 to 200,000 clones; approximately 94% are singletons and the top ten take roughly 9.2%. This clone was picked up one time. Its antigen is still unknown. Study observations and caveats: Regions 160-218 and 743-854 dominated among vaccine-associated CD4 TCRs spanning spike.

The CDR3 contains 14 residues. Germline CDR1 is MNHEY and CDR2 is SMNVEV (reference sequence). Trimming stripped 3 bases from V and 4 bases from J, with 10 bases between. The specimen was peripheral blood, collected on day 0 of AZD1222 vaccination. The chain has TRBV27 and TRBJ1-5, with D hard to call. This sequence was found in an adult in good health. CDR3: CASSFGPRNQPQHF. The DNA for the CDR3 is TGTGCCAGCAGTTTCGGACCAAGGAATCAGCCCCAGCATTTT.